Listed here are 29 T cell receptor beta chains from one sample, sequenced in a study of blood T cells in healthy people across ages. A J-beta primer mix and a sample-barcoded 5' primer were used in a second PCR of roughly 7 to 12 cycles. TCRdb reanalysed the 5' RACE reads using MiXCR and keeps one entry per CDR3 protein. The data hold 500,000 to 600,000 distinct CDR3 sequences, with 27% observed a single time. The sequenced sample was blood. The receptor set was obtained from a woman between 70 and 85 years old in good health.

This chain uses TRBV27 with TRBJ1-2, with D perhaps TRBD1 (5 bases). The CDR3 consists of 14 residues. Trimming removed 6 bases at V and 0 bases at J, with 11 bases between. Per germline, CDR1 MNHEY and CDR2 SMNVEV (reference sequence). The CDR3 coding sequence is TGTGCCAGCAGGGGGGGAGTAGCTAACTATGGCTACACCTTC. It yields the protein CASRGGVANYGYTF.

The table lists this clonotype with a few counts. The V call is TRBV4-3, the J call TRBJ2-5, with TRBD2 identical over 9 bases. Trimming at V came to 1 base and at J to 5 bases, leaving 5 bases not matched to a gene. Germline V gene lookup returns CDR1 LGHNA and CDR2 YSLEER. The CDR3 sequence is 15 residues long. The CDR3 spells CASSQVLAGRETQYF. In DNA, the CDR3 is TGCGCCAGCAGCCAAGTCCTAGCGGGACGGGAGACCCAGTACTTC.

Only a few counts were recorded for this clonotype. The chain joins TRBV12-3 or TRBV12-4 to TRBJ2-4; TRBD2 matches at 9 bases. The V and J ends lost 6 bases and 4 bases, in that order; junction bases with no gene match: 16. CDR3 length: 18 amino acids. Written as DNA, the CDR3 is TGTGCCAGCAGCTGGGGCCTTTGGCGGGGGGGCCCAAAAAACATTCAGTACTTC. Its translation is CASSWGLWRGGPKNIQYF.

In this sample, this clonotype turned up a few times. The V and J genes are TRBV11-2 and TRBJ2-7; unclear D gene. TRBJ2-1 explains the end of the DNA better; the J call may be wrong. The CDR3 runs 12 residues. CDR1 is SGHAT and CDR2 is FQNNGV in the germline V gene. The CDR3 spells CASSSLTGEQFF. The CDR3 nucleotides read TGTGCCAGCAGCTCCCTTACTGGTGAGCAGTTCTTC.

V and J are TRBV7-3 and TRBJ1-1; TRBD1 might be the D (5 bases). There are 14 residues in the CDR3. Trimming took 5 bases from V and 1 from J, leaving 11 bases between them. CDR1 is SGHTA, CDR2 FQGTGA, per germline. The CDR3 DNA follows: TGTGCCAGCAGCCGGGACGGATCGAACACTGAAGCTTTCTTT. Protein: CASSRDGSNTEAFF.

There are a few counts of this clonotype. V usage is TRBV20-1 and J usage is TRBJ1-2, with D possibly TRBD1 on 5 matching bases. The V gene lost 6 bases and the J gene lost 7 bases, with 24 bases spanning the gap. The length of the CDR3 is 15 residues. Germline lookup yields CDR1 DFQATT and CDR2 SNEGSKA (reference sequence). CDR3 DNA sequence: TGCAGTGCCCAAGGGGCCGGACTATTTAGCTCTGGCTACACCTTC. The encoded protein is CSAQGAGLFSSGYTF.

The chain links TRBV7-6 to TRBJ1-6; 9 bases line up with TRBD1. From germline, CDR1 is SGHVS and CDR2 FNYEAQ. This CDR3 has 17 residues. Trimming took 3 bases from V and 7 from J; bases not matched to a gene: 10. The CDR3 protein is CASSFGQGKLTNSPLHF. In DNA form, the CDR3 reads TGTGCCAGCAGCTTCGGACAGGGGAAACTTACGAATTCACCCCTCCACTTT.

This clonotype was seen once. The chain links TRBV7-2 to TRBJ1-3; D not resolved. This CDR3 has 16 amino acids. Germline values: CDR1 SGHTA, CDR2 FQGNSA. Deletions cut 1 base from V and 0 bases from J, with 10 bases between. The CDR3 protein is CASSLVGQHSGNTIYF. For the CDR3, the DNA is TGTGCCAGCAGCTTAGTAGGTCAGCACTCTGGAAACACCATATATTTT.

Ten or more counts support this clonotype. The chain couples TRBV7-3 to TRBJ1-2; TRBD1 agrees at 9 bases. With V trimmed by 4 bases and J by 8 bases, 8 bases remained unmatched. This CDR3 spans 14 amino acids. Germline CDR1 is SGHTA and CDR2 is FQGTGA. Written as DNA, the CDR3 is TGTGCCAGCAGCTCGTTGGGACAGGGCGGCGGCTACACCTTC. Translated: CASSSLGQGGGYTF.

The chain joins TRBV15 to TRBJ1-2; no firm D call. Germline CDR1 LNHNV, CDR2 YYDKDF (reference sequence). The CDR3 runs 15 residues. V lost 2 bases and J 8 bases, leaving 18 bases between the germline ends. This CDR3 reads CATSRPNTDVGGYTF. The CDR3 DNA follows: TGTGCCACCAGCAGACCCAATACTGACGTAGGGGGCTACACCTTC. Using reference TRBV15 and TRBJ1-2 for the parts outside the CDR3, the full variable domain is DAMVIQNPRYQVTQFGKPVTLSCSQTLNHNVMYWYQQKSSQAPKLLFHYYDKDFNNEADTPDNFQSRRPNTSFCFLDIRSPGLGDTAMYLCATSRPNTDVGGYTFGSGTRLTVV.

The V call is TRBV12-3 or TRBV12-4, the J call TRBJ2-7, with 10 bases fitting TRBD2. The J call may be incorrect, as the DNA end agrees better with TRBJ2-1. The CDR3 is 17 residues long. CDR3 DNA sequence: TGTGCCAGCACCAACCTTCGGGCTAGCGGGGGCCCCAATGAGCAGTTCTTC. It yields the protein CASTNLRASGGPNEQFF.

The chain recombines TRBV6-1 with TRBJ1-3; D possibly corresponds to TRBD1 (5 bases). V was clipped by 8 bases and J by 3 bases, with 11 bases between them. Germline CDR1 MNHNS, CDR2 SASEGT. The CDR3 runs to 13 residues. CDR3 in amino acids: CASGGEGGNTIYF. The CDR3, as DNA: TGTGCCAGCGGGGGTGAGGGTGGAAACACCATATATTTT.

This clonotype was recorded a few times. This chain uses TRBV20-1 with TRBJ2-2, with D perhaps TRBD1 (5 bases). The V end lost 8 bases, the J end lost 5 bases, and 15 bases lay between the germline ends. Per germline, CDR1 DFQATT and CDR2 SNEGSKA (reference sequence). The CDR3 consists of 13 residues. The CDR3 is CSTKPAGTGELFF. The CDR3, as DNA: TGCAGTACTAAGCCCGCAGGGACCGGGGAGCTGTTTTTT.

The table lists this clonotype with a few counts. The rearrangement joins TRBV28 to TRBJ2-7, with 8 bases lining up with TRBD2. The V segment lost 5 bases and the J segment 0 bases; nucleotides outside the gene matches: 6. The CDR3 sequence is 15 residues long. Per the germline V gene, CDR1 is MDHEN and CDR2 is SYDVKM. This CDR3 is CASSPGGGNSYEQYF. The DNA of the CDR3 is TGTGCCAGCAGTCCGGGCGGGGGGAACTCCTACGAGCAGTACTTC.

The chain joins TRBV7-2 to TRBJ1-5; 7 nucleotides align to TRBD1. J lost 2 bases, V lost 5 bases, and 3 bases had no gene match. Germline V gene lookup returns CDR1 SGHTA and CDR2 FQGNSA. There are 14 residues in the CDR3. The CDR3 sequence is CASSATGRNQPQHF. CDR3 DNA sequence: TGTGCCAGCAGCGCGACAGGGCGCAATCAGCCCCAGCATTTT.

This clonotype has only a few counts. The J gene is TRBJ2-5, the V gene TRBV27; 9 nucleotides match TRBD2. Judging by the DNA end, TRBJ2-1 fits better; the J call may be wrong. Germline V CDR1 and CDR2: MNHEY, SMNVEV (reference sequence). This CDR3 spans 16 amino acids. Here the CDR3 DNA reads TGTGCCAGCAGTTCCCTCGCTAGCGGGGCCTGGGAAGAGCAGTTCTTC. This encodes CASSSLASGAWEEQFF.

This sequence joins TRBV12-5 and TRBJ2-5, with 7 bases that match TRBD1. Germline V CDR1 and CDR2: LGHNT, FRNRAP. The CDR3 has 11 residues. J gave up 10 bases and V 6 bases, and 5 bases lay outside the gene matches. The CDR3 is CASGRTGDQYF. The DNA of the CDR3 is TGTGCTAGTGGCCGAACAGGGGACCAGTACTTC.

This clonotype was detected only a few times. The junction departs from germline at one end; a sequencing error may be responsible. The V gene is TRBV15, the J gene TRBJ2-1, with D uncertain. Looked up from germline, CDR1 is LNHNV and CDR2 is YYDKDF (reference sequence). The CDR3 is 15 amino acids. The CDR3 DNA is TGTGCCACCGGCAGAGAGGCCGGACGGTACAATGAGCAGTTCTTC. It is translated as CATGREAGRYNEQFF.

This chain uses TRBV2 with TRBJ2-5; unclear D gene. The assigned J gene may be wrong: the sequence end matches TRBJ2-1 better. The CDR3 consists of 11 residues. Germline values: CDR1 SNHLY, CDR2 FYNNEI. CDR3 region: CASSEQNEQFF. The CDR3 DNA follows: TGTGCCAGCAGTGAACAAAATGAGCAGTTCTTC.

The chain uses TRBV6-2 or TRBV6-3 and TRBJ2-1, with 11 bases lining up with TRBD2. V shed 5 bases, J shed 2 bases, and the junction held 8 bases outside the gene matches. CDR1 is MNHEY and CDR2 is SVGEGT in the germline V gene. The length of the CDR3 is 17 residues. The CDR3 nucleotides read TGTGCCAGCAGTCACTGGACTAGCGGGTCAACCTACAATGAGCAGTTCTTC. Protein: CASSHWTSGSTYNEQFF.

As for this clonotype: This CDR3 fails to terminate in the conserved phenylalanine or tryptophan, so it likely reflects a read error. As DNA, the CDR3 is TGCGCCAGCAGCTTGGGAATGGCAGGCACCTACAATGAGCAGTTCCTC. Its translation is CASSLGMAGTYNEQFL. The rearrangement links TRBV5-1 to TRBJ2-1; D uncertain. This CDR3 comprises 16 residues. From germline, CDR1 is SGHRS and CDR2 YFSETQ. The V end lost 0 bases, the J end lost 2 bases, and 12 bases lay between the germline ends.

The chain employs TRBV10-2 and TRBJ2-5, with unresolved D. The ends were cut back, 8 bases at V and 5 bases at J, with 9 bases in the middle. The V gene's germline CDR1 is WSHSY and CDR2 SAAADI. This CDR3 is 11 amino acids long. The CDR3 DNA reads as TGCGCCAGCGAATGGTTGGAGACCCAGTACTTC. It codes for CASEWLETQYF.

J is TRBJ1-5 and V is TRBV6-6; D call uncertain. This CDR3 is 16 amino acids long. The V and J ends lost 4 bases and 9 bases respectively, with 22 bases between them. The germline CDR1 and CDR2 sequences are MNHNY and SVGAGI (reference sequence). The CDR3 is CASSSQTGGGDPPQHF. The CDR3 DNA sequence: TGTGCCAGCAGTTCCCAGACCGGCGGCGGAGACCCGCCCCAGCATTTT.

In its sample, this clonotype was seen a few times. This chain's CDR3 is CASTILNTGELFF. The CDR3 region has the DNA TGTGCCAGCACTATTTTGAACACCGGGGAGCTGTTTTTT. The V and J genes are TRBV3-1 and TRBJ2-2; D gene unclear. V was shortened by 7 bases and J by 1 base, with 7 bases between the two germline ends. The CDR3 is made up of 13 amino acids. Germline V gene data show CDR1 as LGHDT and CDR2 as YNNKEL (reference sequence).

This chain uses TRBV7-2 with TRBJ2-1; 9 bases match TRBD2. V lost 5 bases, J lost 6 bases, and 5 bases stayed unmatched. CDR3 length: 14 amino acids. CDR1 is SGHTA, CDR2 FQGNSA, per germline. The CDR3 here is CASSRGTSRNEQFF. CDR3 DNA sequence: TGTGCCAGCAGCCGGGGGACTAGCCGCAATGAGCAGTTCTTC. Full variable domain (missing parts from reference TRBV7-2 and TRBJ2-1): GAGVSQSPSNKVTEKGKDVELRCDPISGHTALYWYRQSLGQGLEFLIYFQGNSAPDKSGLPSDRFSAERTGGSVSTLTIQRTQQEDSAVYLCASSRGTSRNEQFFGPGTRLTVL.

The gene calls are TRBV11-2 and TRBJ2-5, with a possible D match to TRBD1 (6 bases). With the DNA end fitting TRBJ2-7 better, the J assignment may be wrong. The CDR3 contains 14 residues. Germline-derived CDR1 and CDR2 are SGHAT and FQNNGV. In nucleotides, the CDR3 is TGTGCCAGCAGCATAAAGACAGGCCTCTACGAGCAGTACTTC. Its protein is CASSIKTGLYEQYF.

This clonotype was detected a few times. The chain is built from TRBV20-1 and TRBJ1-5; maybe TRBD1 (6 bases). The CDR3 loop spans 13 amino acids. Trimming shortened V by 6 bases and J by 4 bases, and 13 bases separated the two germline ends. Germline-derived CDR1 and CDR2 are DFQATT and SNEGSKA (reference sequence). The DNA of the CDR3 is TGCAGTGCGTCGAGGGGGGAGAATCAGCCCCAGCATTTT. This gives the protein CSASRGENQPQHF.

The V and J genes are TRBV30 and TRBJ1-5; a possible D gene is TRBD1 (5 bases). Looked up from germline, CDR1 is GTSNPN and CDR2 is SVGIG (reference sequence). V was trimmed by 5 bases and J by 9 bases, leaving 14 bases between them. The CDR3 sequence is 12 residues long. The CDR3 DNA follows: TGTGCCTGGGAGACCCCTGGGGGGCCCCAGCATTTT. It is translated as CAWETPGGPQHF.

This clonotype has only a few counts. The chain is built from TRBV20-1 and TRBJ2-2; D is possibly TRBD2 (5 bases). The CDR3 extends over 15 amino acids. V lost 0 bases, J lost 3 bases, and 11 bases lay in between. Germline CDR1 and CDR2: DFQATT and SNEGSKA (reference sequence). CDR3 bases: TGCAGTGCTAGAGATCGAGGGTTTGACACCGGGGAGCTGTTTTTT. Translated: CSARDRGFDTGELFF.